The rows below give T cell receptor beta chains drawn from one sample of a study of shared T cell receptors in the human thymus. TCRdb's table, derived via immunoSEQ multiplex PCR, lists solely in-frame clones and lacks some. The sample shows about 710,000 clones, about 90% of them seen only once. Another study also made use of these data, one on human thymus T cells.

The material sequenced was thymocytes. The receptors here all came from a boy younger than two with a congenital heart defect. CDR3s include the opening cysteine and the closing phenylalanine or tryptophan. D genes are given only for firm matches. Clone size is not always given. Where it is, it says once, few, many or a class for expanded clones.

clone size | J gene | D gene | V gene | CDR3 DNA | CDR3 protein
NA | TRBJ1-5 | TRBD1 | TRBV2 | TGTGCCAGCAGTGAATTGGACAGGGCTTTACTTCTGGGCAATCAGCCCCAGCATTTT | CASSELDRALLLGNQPQHF
NA | TRBJ2-7 | TRBD2 | TRBV4-3 | TGCGCCAGCAGCCAAGGTGTTCTAGCGGGAGGGGGGCCCTACGAGCAGTACTTC | CASSQGVLAGGGPYEQYF
NA | TRBJ1-6 | TRBD1 | TRBV4-3 | TGCGCCAGCAGCCGACGGACAGGGACTAATTCACCCCTCCACTTT | CASSRRTGTNSPLHF
NA | TRBJ2-3 | TRBD2 | TRBV5-1 | TGCGCCAGCAGCGGCGGCGGGCGGGAGGCGGCAGATACGCAGTATTTT | CASSGGGREAADTQYF
NA | TRBJ1-4 | TRBD1 | TRBV9 | TGTGCCAGCAGCCCAACGGCAGGGACAGGGGACCGAGAAAAACTGTTTTTT | CASSPTAGTGDREKLFF
NA | TRBJ2-7 | TRBD1 | TRBV15 | TGTGCCACCAGCGACCCTTACGGGCGGGACAGGAACTACGAGCAGTACTTC | CATSDPYGRDRNYEQYF
NA | TRBJ1-6 | TRBD1 | TRBV11-3 | TGTGCCAGCAGCTTAGCCGCCCCCAGACAGGGGCTGTCAGGAAGGTCACCCCTCCACTTT | CASSLAAPRQGLSGRSPLHF
NA | TRBJ1-5 | NA | TRBV7-8 | TGTGCCAGCAGCTTAGCCCCGTCGGGAGGACGCGATCAGCCCCAGCATTTT | CASSLAPSGGRDQPQHF
NA | TRBJ2-1 | NA | TRBV29-1 | TGCAGCGTTACCCTAGCTAATGAGCAGTTCTTC | CSVTLANEQFF
few | TRBJ1-1 | NA | TRBV28 | TGTGCCAGCAGTTTACCGGGGAACACTGAAGCTTTCTTT | CASSLPGNTEAFF
NA | TRBJ1-4 | TRBD1 | TRBV4-1 | TGCGCCAGCAGCCAAGATCGGAGGATGGACAGGAATGAAAAACTGTTTTTT | CASSQDRRMDRNEKLFF
NA | TRBJ2-7 | TRBD1 | TRBV28 | TGTGCCATCAACCCCCAAGACAGGGCTATCGAGCAGTACTTC | CAINPQDRAIEQYF
NA | TRBJ1-1 | NA | TRBV27 | TGTGCCAGCAGGCTGCGAGGACACCCGAACACTGAAGCTTTCTTT | CASRLRGHPNTEAFF
NA | TRBJ1-5 | TRBD1 | TRBV23-1 | TGCGCCAGCACCTCCGACAGGGGAGGTGTATATAGCAATCAGCCCCAGCATTTT | CASTSDRGGVYSNQPQHF
NA | TRBJ2-3 | NA | TRBV7-2 | TGTGCCAGCAGCTGGCGGGTGTCAGATACGCAGTATTTT | CASSWRVSDTQYF
NA | TRBJ2-7 | TRBD1 | TRBV6-1 | TGTGCCAGCAGTGAATCGTGGGACAGGGGGAAGTACGAGCAGTACTTC | CASSESWDRGKYEQYF
NA | TRBJ1-1 | NA | TRBV6-5 | TGTGCCAGCACTACCCGACATGGGAACACTGAAGCTTTCTTT | CASTTRHGNTEAFF
NA | TRBJ2-5 | NA | TRBV29-1 | TGCAGCGTTGTAGGGGGGGGTGGAGAGACCCAGTACTTC | CSVVGGGGETQYF
NA | TRBJ1-1 | NA | TRBV19 | TGTGCCAGTAGTGCCAGGGTGAACACTGAAGCTTTCTTT | CASSARVNTEAFF
once | TRBJ2-7 | NA | TRBV27 | TGTGCCAGCAGTGGCTCCAGGGGCAGGTACTTC | CASSGSRGRYF
once | TRBJ1-1 | NA | TRBV10-3 | TGTGCCATCAGTGAAACAAATAGTAGGGGGGGCGCGAATCTTAAAGCTTTCTTT | CAISETNSRGGANLKAFF
NA | TRBJ1-5 | NA | TRBV30 | TGTGCCTGGATCCCCATTAGGCATTTT | CAWIPIRHF
NA | TRBJ1-2 | NA | TRBV28 | TGTGCCAGCAGTGGACCCCCGACAGCTTCTAACTATGGCTACACCTTC | CASSGPPTASNYGYTF
NA | TRBJ2-5 | NA | TRBV2 | TGTGCCAGCAGTGGCCGGGAAGCCCAAGAGACCCAGTACTTC | CASSGREAQETQYF
NA | TRBJ2-5 | NA | TRBV10-3 | TGTGCCATCAGGACCACGGCGGAAGAGACCCAGTACTTC | CAIRTTAEETQYF
NA | TRBJ2-7 | NA | TRBV6-6 | TGTGCCAGCAGTTACGGACTCGGATACGAGCAGTACTTC | CASSYGLGYEQYF
NA | TRBJ2-1 | NA | TRBV28 | TGTGCCAGCAGTCCCCGGACAGTCAATGAGCAGTTCTTC | CASSPRTVNEQFF
NA | TRBJ1-2 | NA | TRBV7-9 | TGTGCCAGCAGCTTTCTAGCTAACTATGGCTACACCTTC | CASSFLANYGYTF
once | TRBJ2-5 | TRBD1 | TRBV28 | TGTGCCAGCAGTTTACTACCACCGGGACAGGGCCGCCAAGAGACCCAGTACTTC | CASSLLPPGQGRQETQYF
NA | TRBJ2-5 | TRBD1 | TRBV2 | TGTGCCAGCAGTGCTCAAGACAGGGGTACAGAGACCCAGTACTTC | CASSAQDRGTETQYF
NA | TRBJ1-1 | TRBD1 | TRBV19 | TGTGCCAGTAGCCGGGACAGGATGAACACTGAAGCTTTCTTT | CASSRDRMNTEAFF
NA | TRBJ2-5 | TRBD1 | TRBV28 | TGTGCCAGCAGGGTACGACAGGGCACTAAAGAGACCCAGTACTTC | CASRVRQGTKETQYF
NA | TRBJ2-5 | TRBD2 | TRBV29-1 | TGCAGCGCAAAACCTCCTGGAAGCGGGAGTTTTTGGGAGACCCAGTACTTC | CSAKPPGSGSFWETQYF
NA | TRBJ2-7 | NA | TRBV30 | TGTGCCTGGAAGGCGAGGGCAGGACGGAACTACGAGCAGTACTTC | CAWKARAGRNYEQYF
NA | TRBJ2-7 | NA | TRBV6-1 | TGTGCCAGCAGTGAATGGATAGGGGGGGACGAGCAGTACTTC | CASSEWIGGDEQYF
few | TRBJ2-3 | TRBD2 | TRBV28 | TGTGCCAGCAGCCATCTGAAGCGGGAGAAGGACACAGATACGCAGTATTTT | CASSHLKREKDTDTQYF
once | TRBJ1-2 | NA | TRBV15 | TGTGCCACCAGCAGAGGGGGAGTGGATGCCTTTTACTATGGCTACACCTTC | CATSRGGVDAFYYGYTF
NA | TRBJ2-5 | NA | TRBV6-6 | TGTGCCAGCAGTTACTCGACTTGGGAGACCCAGTACTTC | CASSYSTWETQYF
NA | TRBJ1-6 | NA | TRBV28 | TGTGCCAGCAGTTTATACACCGGGAGGTTTAATTCACCCCTCCACTTT | CASSLYTGRFNSPLHF
few | TRBJ1-6 | TRBD1 | TRBV16 | TGTGCCAGCAGCCATAAAAGTTCGGGACAGACTTCCCATTCACCCCTCCACTTT | CASSHKSSGQTSHSPLHF
NA | TRBJ1-1 | TRBD1 | TRBV7-2 | TGTGCCAGCAGTTCCGACAGGGTGATAGGGGGTAACACTGAAGCTTTCTTT | CASSSDRVIGGNTEAFF
NA | TRBJ2-1 | NA | TRBV9 | TGTGCCAGCAGCGTAGCTGGTAGCAGCGATGAGCAGTTCTTC | CASSVAGSSDEQFF
NA | TRBJ2-3 | TRBD2 | TRBV10-2 | TGCGCCAGTTGGGAACTAGCGGGAGGGACAGATACGCAGTATTTT | CASWELAGGTDTQYF
NA | TRBJ1-5 | TRBD1 | TRBV19 | TGTGCCAGTAGTATAGTGAGGGACAGGGTAGTAGATAGCAATCAGCCCCAGCATTTT | CASSIVRDRVVDSNQPQHF
NA | TRBJ2-1 | NA | TRBV29-1 | TGCAGCGCTTCCCGGGATTATAACAATGAGCAGTTCTTC | CSASRDYNNEQFF
NA | TRBJ2-7 | NA | TRBV4-1 | TGCGCCAGCAGCCAAGCCGTTGGAGGGGCCCTGAGCTCCTACGAGCAGTACTTC | CASSQAVGGALSSYEQYF
NA | TRBJ2-4 | NA | TRBV25-1 | TGTGCCAGCAGTGAAAGGAAGGGTAGCGACATTCAGTACTTC | CASSERKGSDIQYF
few | TRBJ2-4 | NA | TRBV4-2 | TGTGCCAGCAGCCAAGGAGCTCCGGGGGACATTCAGTACTTC | CASSQGAPGDIQYF
NA | TRBJ1-5 | TRBD1 | TRBV11-2 | TGTGCCAGCAGCTCCGGGGGGACAGGAATTCATCAGCCCCAGCATTTT | CASSSGGTGIHQPQHF
NA | TRBJ2-5 | TRBD1 | TRBV4-3 | TGCGCCAGCAGCCACCTGGACAGGGGGGAAGAGACCCAGTACTTC | CASSHLDRGEETQYF
NA | TRBJ2-1 | NA | TRBV9 | TGTGCCAGCAGCGTAGCGACTAACCCCTACAATGAGCAGTTCTTC | CASSVATNPYNEQFF
NA | TRBJ2-7 | NA | TRBV27 | TGTGCCAGCAGTACCCCGGGGGATAAACAGTACTTC | CASSTPGDKQYF
NA | TRBJ2-1 | NA | TRBV10-2 | TGCGCCAGCAGTCTTTTCTGGAGGAGGGAATACAGCAATGAGCAGTTCTTC | CASSLFWRREYSNEQFF
NA | TRBJ2-5 | NA | TRBV30 | TGTGCCTGGACACCAGGACACATACAAGAGACCCAGTACTTC | CAWTPGHIQETQYF
NA | TRBJ2-5 | TRBD2 | TRBV27 | TGTGCCAGCAGGCGGACTAGCGGGAGTTGGGAGACCCAGTACTTC | CASRRTSGSWETQYF